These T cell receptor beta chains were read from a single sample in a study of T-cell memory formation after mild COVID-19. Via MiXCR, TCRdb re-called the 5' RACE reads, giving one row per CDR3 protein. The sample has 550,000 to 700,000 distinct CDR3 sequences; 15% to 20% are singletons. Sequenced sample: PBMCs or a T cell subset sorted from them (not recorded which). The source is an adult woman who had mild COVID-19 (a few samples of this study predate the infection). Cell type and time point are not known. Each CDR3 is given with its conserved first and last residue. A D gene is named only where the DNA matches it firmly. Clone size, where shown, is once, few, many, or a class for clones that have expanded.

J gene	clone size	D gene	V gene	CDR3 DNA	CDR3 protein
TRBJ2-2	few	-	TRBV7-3	TGTGCCAGCCGGGCGGGGGCCCATACCGGGGAGCTGTTTTTT	CASRAGAHTGELFF
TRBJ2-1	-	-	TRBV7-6	TGTGCCAGCAGCTTACGGGTCACCGGATACAATGAGCAGTTCTTC	CASSLRVTGYNEQFF
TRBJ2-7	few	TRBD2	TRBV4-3	TGCGCCAGCAGCCAAGTGAGACTAGCGATCCACGAGCAGTACTTC	CASSQVRLAIHEQYF
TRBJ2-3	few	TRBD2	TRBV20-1	TGCAGTGCTGGAACTAGCGGGGTACAACTTCTCACAGATACGCAGTATTTT	CSAGTSGVQLLTDTQYF
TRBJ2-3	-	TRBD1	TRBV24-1	TGTGCCACCAGTCCAACAGGGGAAGAGGGGAGAGATACGCAGTATTTT	CATSPTGEEGRDTQYF
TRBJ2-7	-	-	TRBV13	TGTGCCAGCAGCACATCGAGCTCCTACGAGCAGTACTTC	CASSTSSSYEQYF
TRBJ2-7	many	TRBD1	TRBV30	TGTGCCTCCGGACAGGGTTCCTACGAGCAGTACTTC	CASGQGSYEQYF
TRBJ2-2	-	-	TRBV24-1	TGTGCCACCAGTGCCCTTTATGGGGGGGCCACCGGGGAGATGTTTTTT	CATSALYGGATGEMFF
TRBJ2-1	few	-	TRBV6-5	TGTGCCAGCAGCCCCATCCCATCCGGGACTTTCTACAATGAGCAGTTCTTC	CASSPIPSGTFYNEQFF
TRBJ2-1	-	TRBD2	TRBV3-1	TGTGCCAGCAGCCAACGGCCCCTCTGGGGGGGATCCTACAATGAGCAGTTCTTC	CASSQRPLWGGSYNEQFF
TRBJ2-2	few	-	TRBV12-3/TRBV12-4	TGTGCCAGCAGTATTGCCACCGGGGAGCTGTTTTTT	CASSIATGELFF
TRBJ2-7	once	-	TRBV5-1	TGCGCCAGCAGCTTGGTTGGGACCGACGAGCAGTACTTC	CASSLVGTDEQYF
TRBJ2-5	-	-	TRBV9	TGTGCCAGCAGCGTATATGGGGGAGCCCAAGAGACCCAGTACTTC	CASSVYGGAQETQYF
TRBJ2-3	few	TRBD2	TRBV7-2	TGTGCCAGCAGCTTAGATCCTAGCGGGAGGAAAATGGGTCAGTATTTT	CASSLDPSGRKMGQYF
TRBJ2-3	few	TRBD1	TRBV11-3	TGTGCCAGCGGGACAGGACAGGGTGCAGATACGCAGTATTTT	CASGTGQGADTQYF
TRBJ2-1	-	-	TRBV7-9	TGTGCCAGCAGCCCCCGCACCGAGAGCGAGCAGTTCTTC	CASSPRTESEQFF
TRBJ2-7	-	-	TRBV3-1	TGTGCCAGCAGCCAAGAATCAGCAACCTACGAGCAGTACTTC	CASSQESATYEQYF
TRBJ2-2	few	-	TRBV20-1	TGCAGTGCTAGAGATTCGGCCAGGGAGGACACCGGGGAGCTGTTTTTT	CSARDSAREDTGELFF
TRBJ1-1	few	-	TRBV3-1	TGTGCCAGCAGCCAAAGGACAATCTCGGGGGGGGCTTTCTTT	CASSQRTISGGAFF
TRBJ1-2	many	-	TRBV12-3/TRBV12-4	TGTGCCAGCAGTTCCACGAGGGGGGGCTACACCTTC	CASSSTRGGYTF
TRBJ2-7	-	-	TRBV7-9	TGTGCCAGCAGCTTGGGGCGCGCGGACCTCTACGAGCAGTACTTC	CASSLGRADLYEQYF
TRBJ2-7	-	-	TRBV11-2	TGTGCCAGCAGCTACTTCTCTGGGCAGGGAGACGAGCAGTACTTC	CASSYFSGQGDEQYF